This T cell receptor (beta chain) was recovered during a study of blood T cell repertoires in COVID-19. Looking at the study overall: The origin of the acute and convalescent COVID-19 samples was the United States, Italy and Spain.

Repertoires were generated with immunoSEQ multiplex PCR, while TCRdb's copy carries only in-frame clones and drops some. Among about 310,000 clones, over 75% were seen once, and the ten largest hold 6.5% to 9.5%. Trimming removed 3 bases from V and 6 bases from J; junction bases left unmatched: 1. The CDR3 runs to 13 residues. In germline, CDR1 is MNHEY, CDR2 SMNVEV (reference sequence). The source is a woman in her forties or fifties who had recovered from COVID-19. The specimen was peripheral blood. The V and J genes are TRBV27 and TRBJ1-2, with TRBD1 matching over 10 bases. The CDR3: CASSFDRGHGYTF. The CDR3 region has the DNA TGTGCCAGCAGTTTCGACAGGGGGCATGGCTACACCTTC.